This T cell receptor (beta chain) was found in a study of shared clonotypes between healthy human individuals. General study findings and limits: Naive subsets typically showed greater estimated richness than memory subsets.

Here immunoSEQ multiplex PCR was the method, and the copy in TCRdb shows in-frame clones only, minus some. The sample contains 550,000 to 700,000 clones, 60% to 75% of which appear only once. This CDR3 has 14 amino acids. V lost 2 bases and J 2 bases, leaving 10 bases between the germline ends. Germline loops: CDR1 MDHEN, CDR2 SYDVKM. Worth noting for this clone: What it recognizes is unknown. Additional DNA sequences in this sample encode the identical CDR3.

The rearrangement links TRBV28 to TRBJ2-7, with TRBD1 as a possible D gene (5 bases). Sequencing was done on a sample of memory CD4+ T cells sorted from blood. Sample subset: CD45RA-negative fraction. This receptor was obtained from a woman aged 30 to 39 in good health. For the CDR3, the DNA is TGTGCCAGCAGTTTAGCAGGGTTAACCTACGAGCAGTACTTC. Encoded protein: CASSLAGLTYEQYF.